Following are 7 T cell receptor beta chains from one sample sequenced in a study of blood T cell repertoires in COVID-19. The table came from immunoSEQ multiplex PCR; TCRdb's copy has only in-frame clones and leaves some out. The sample shows roughly 30,000 clones, about 78% of them seen only once. Source material: peripheral blood. The receptors derive from a woman in her sixties or seventies with acute or convalescent COVID-19.

The CDR3 DNA reads as TGCGCCAGCAGCTTGGGACAGGGATATGGTCAGCCCCAGCATTTT. Its protein product is CASSLGQGYGQPQHF. This chain links TRBV5-1 with TRBJ1-5, with TRBD1 identical over 7 bases. This CDR3 has 15 residues. V lost 0 bases to trimming and J lost 6 bases; unmatched junction nucleotides: 6. Germline CDR1 and CDR2: SGHRS and YFSETQ. Using reference TRBV5-1 and TRBJ1-5 for the parts outside the CDR3, the full variable domain is KAGVTQTPRYLIKTRGQQVTLSCSPISGHRSVSWYQQTPGQGLQFLFEYFSETQRNKGNFPGRFSGRQFSNSRSEMNVSTLELGDSALYLCASSLGQGYGQPQHFGDGTRLSIL.

The gene calls are TRBV7-3 and TRBJ1-1; D perhaps matches TRBD1 (6 bases). Germline values: CDR1 SGHTA, CDR2 FQGTGA. V was trimmed by 6 bases and J by 1 base, leaving 9 bases between them. The CDR3 has 13 residues. DNA of the CDR3: TGTGCCAGCAGGCAGACAGGGAACACTGAAGCTTTCTTT. Protein product: CASRQTGNTEAFF.

This chain connects TRBV7-3 to TRBJ2-2; TRBD1 aligns across 8 bases. After removal of 5 bases from V and 2 bases from J, the junction contained 7 bases not matched to a gene. The CDR3 covers 16 residues. From germline, CDR1 is SGHTA and CDR2 FQGTGA. CDR3: CASSPGRGPNTGELFF. CDR3 bases: TGTGCCAGCAGCCCCGGCAGGGGGCCTAACACCGGGGAGCTGTTTTTT.

V gene TRBV6-1 combines with J gene TRBJ2-3; unclear D gene. The CDR3 has 15 residues. The germline V gene encodes CDR1 MNHNS and CDR2 SASEGT. Trimming took off 3 bases at V and 1 base at J, with 11 bases between the two ends. The CDR3: CASSDSMVGTDTQYF. Written as DNA, the CDR3 is TGTGCCAGCAGTGATTCTATGGTGGGCACAGATACGCAGTATTTT.

J is TRBJ2-7 and V is TRBV6-5, with 9 bases matching TRBD1. V lost 4 bases, J lost 2 bases, and 3 bases stayed unmatched. Germline V gives CDR1 MNHEY, CDR2 SVGAGI. This CDR3 is 14 amino acids long. The DNA of the CDR3 is TGTGCCAGCAGTTTGGACAGGGGCCCCTACGAGCAGTACTTC. Protein: CASSLDRGPYEQYF.

This clone was observed once. The rearrangement links TRBV18 to TRBJ1-2; 10 bases line up with TRBD1. CDR1 is KGHSH, CDR2 LQKENI, per germline. The CDR3 consists of 15 residues. V dropped 4 bases and J dropped 4; count of bases not matched to a gene: 6. CDR3 protein: CASSRDRGNPYGYTF. The CDR3 DNA sequence: TGTGCCAGCTCACGGGACAGGGGTAATCCCTATGGCTACACCTTC.

This chain uses TRBV30 with TRBJ1-3; no reliable D call. The length of the CDR3 is 12 residues. V lost 2 bases and J 4 bases, leaving 6 bases between the germline ends. Germline V gene data show CDR1 as GTSNPN and CDR2 as SVGIG (reference sequence). The chain's CDR3 is CAWSQAGNTIYF. In DNA, the CDR3 is TGTGCCTGGAGTCAAGCCGGAAACACCATATATTTT.